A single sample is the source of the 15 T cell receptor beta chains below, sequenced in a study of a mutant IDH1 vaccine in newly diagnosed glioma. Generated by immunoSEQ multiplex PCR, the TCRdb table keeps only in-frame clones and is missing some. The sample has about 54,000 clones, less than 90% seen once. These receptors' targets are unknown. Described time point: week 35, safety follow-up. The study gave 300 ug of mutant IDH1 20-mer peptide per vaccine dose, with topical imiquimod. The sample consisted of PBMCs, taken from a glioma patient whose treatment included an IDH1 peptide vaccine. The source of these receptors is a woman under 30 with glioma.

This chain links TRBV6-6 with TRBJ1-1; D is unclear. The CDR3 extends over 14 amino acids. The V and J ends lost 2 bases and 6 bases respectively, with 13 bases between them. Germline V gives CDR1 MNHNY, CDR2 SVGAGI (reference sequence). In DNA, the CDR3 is TGTGCCAGCAGTTACCCCCCCAGCGACGCTGAAGCTTTCTTT. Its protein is CASSYPPSDAEAFF.

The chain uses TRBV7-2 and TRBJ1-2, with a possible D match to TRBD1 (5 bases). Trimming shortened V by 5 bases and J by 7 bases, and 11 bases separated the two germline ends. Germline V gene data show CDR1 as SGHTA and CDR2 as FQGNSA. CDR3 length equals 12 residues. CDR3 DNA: TGTGCCAGCAGCCGTGACAGTTTTGGCTACACCTTC. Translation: CASSRDSFGYTF. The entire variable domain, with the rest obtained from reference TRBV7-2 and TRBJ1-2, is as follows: GAGVSQSPSNKVTEKGKDVELRCDPISGHTALYWYRQSLGQGLEFLIYFQGNSAPDKSGLPSDRFSAERTGGSVSTLTIQRTQQEDSAVYLCASSRDSFGYTFGSGTRLTVV.

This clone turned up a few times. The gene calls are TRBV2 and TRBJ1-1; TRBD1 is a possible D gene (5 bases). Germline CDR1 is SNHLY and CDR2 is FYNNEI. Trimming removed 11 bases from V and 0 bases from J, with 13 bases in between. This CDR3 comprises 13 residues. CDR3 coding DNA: TGTGCCCTACGTAGGGGCATGAACACTGAAGCTTTCTTT. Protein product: CALRRGMNTEAFF. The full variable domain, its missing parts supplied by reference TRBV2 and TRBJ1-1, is EPEVTQTPSHQVTQMGQEVILRCVPISNHLYFYWYRQILGQKVEFLVSFYNNEISEKSEIFDDQFSVERPDGSNFTLKIRSTKLEDSAMYFCALRRGMNTEAFFGQGTRLTVV.

This chain's CDR3 is CASSQVQGIEQYF. The CDR3 nucleotides read TGTGCCAGCAGCCAAGTCCAAGGGATCGAGCAGTACTTC. The V call is TRBV4-2, the J call TRBJ2-7; D uncertain. Trimming pared 1 base from V and 6 bases from J, leaving 10 bases between. Germline assignment: CDR1 LGHNA and CDR2 YNFKEQ. CDR3 length: 13 residues.

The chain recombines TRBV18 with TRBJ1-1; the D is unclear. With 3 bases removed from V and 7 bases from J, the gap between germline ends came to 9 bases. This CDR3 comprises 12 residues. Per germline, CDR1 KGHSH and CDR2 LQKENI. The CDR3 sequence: CASSPKDFEAFF. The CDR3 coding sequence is TGTGCCAGCTCACCTAAGGATTTTGAAGCTTTCTTT.

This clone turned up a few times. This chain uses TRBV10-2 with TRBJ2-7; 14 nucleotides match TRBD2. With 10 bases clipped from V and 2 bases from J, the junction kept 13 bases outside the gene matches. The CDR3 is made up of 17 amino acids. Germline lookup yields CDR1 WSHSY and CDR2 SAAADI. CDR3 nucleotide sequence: TGCGCCACCACGGGACTAGCGGGGGCCCTGGCTCCCTACGAGCAGTACTTC. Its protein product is CATTGLAGALAPYEQYF.

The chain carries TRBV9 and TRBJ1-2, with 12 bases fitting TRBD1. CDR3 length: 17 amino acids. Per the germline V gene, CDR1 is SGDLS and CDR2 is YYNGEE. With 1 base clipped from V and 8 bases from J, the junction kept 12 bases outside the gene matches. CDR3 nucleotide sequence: TGTGCCAGCAGCGTACTCATGGGACAGGGGGCCGACGAGGGCTACACCTTC. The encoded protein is CASSVLMGQGADEGYTF. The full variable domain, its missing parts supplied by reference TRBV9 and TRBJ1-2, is DSGVTQTPKHLITATGQRVTLRCSPRSGDLSVYWYQQSLDQGLQFLIQYYNGEERAKGNILERFSAQQFPDLHSELNLSSLELGDSALYFCASSVLMGQGADEGYTFGSGTRLTVV.

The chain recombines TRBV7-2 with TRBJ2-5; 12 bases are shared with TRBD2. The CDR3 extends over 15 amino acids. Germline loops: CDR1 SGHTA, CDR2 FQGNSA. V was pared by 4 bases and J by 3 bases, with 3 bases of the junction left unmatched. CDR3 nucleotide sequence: TGTGCCAGCAGCTACCGACTAGCGGGGGAAGAGACCCAGTACTTC. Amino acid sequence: CASSYRLAGEETQYF. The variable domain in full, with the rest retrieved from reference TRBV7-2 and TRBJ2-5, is GAGVSQSPSNKVTEKGKDVELRCDPISGHTALYWYRQSLGQGLEFLIYFQGNSAPDKSGLPSDRFSAERTGGSVSTLTIQRTQQEDSAVYLCASSYRLAGEETQYFGPGTRLLVL.

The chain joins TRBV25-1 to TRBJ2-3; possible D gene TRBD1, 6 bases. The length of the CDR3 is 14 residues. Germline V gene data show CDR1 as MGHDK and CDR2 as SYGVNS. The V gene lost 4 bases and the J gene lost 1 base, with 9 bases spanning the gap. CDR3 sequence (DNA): TGTGCCAGCAGTGGCCACAGGGGCACAGATACGCAGTATTTT. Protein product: CASSGHRGTDTQYF.

The CDR3 DNA sequence: TGCGCCAGCAGCCTAGCGGGGGGGCCTACAGATACGCAGTATTTT. This codes for CASSLAGGPTDTQYF. V usage is TRBV5-1 and J usage is TRBJ2-3; 12 positions match TRBD2. CDR3 length: 15 amino acids. The germline gives CDR1 SGHRS, CDR2 YFSETQ. V dropped 4 bases and J dropped 3; count of bases not matched to a gene: 3.

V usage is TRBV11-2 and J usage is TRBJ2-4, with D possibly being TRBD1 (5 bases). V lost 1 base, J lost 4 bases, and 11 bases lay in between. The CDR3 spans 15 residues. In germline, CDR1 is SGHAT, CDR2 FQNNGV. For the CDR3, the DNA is TGTGCCAGCAGCTTAGCGTTAGGGGTTAAAAACATTCAGTACTTC. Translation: CASSLALGVKNIQYF.

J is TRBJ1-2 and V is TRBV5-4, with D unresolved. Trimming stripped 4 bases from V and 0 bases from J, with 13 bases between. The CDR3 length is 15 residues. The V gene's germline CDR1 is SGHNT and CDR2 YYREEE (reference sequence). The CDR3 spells CASSPRALANYGYTF. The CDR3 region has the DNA TGTGCCAGCAGCCCAAGGGCCCTAGCTAACTATGGCTACACCTTC.

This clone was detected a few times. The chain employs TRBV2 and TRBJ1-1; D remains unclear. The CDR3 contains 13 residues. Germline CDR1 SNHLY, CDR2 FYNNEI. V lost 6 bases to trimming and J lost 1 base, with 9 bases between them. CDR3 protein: CASRVAANTEAFF. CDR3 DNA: TGTGCCAGCAGAGTAGCAGCGAACACTGAAGCTTTCTTT.

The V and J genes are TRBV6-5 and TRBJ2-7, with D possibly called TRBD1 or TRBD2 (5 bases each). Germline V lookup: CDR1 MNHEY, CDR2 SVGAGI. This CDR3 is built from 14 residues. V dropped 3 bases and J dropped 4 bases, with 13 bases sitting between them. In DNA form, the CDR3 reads TGTGCCAGCAGTTATGGGGGACCGTCGTACGAGCAGTACTTC. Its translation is CASSYGGPSYEQYF.

The CDR3 sequence: CASSLGLRLAHEQYF. CDR3 coding DNA: TGTGCCAGCAGCTTAGGGTTGCGTCTAGCCCACGAGCAGTACTTC. The chain links TRBV7-2 to TRBJ2-7; the D gene is possibly TRBD2 (5 bases). This CDR3 spans 15 amino acids. The V and J ends lost 1 base and 5 bases respectively, with 15 bases between them. Per the germline V gene, CDR1 is SGHTA and CDR2 is FQGNSA.